These 18 T cell receptor beta chains were all obtained from the same sample, sequenced in a study of human T cells and chemical hapten exposure. The time point here: patch test 1, 2 weeks after DPC sensitization. The treatment denotes: therapeutic diphenylcyclopropenone sensitization with weekly scalp DPC. A single record per CDR3 protein comes from TCRdb applying MiXCR to the RACE reads. The sample yields 95,000 to 130,000 distinct CDR3 sequences, over 10% seen once. The sequencing here drew on whole blood, taken in connection with sensitization to the hapten diphenylcyclopropenone (DPC). The origin of the receptors is a woman aged 45-59 years with alopecia areata. Some clones in this sample may be carry-over from other donors' samples.

This chain links TRBV6-6 with TRBJ2-3; D not resolved. Germline assignment: CDR1 MNHNY and CDR2 SVGAGI (reference sequence). Between the trimmed V and J ends, which lost 6 bases and 4 bases, there was a span of 8 bases. The CDR3 runs 12 residues. In nucleotides, the CDR3 is TGTGCCAGCAGCCGACACTCAGATACGCAGTATTTT. Translated: CASSRHSDTQYF.

This chain uses TRBV21-1 with TRBJ2-7; TRBD1, the D gene given by the table, was not confirmed from the DNA. TRBV21-1 is noted as a pseudogene. The CDR3 runs to 17 residues. Here the CDR3 DNA reads TGTGCCAGCAGCAAAGCAGGGGCCGGGACGACAACCTACGAGCAGTACTTC. Residues: CASSKAGAGTTTYEQYF.

Here the CDR3 reads CASSRGTFTDTQYF. For the CDR3, the DNA is TGTGCCAGCTCACGGGGGACCTTCACAGATACGCAGTATTTT. V usage is TRBV18 and J usage is TRBJ2-3; D possibly uses TRBD1 or TRBD2 (5 bases each). V was cut by 4 bases and J by 2 bases, with 10 bases left in between. CDR3 length equals 14 residues. CDR1 and CDR2 from the germline V gene are KGHSH and LQKENI.

The sample holds a few counts of this clonotype. This rearrangement joins TRBV5-4 to TRBJ1-1; D gene unclear. The CDR3 runs to 14 residues. Germline-derived CDR1 and CDR2 are SGHNT and YYREEE (reference sequence). With 0 bases removed from V and 1 base from J, the gap between germline ends came to 7 bases. The CDR3 DNA sequence: TGTGCCAGCAGCTTGGTGGCGGAGAACACTGAAGCTTTCTTT. Residues: CASSLVAENTEAFF.

This clonotype was observed at least ten times. This chain connects TRBV29-1 to TRBJ1-1; 7 nucleotides align to TRBD1. The CDR3 is 15 amino acids. The V gene end was trimmed by 3 bases and the J gene end by 1 base; junction bases not matched to a gene: 8. Germline CDR1 SQVTM, CDR2 ANQGSEA. The CDR3 DNA reads as TGCAGCGTTGAGTTTTTGGACAGGACGAACACTGAAGCTTTCTTT. Translated: CSVEFLDRTNTEAFF.

The chain couples TRBV6-5 to TRBJ2-1; no firm D call. The length of the CDR3 is 13 residues. The germline CDR1 and CDR2 sequences are MNHEY and SVGAGI. Trimming took off 4 bases at V and 5 bases at J, with 9 bases between the two ends. CDR3 sequence (DNA): TGTGCCAGCAGTTCCCCCGCAAACAATGAGCAGTTCTTC. Its translation: CASSSPANNEQFF.

The chain has TRBV5-1 and TRBJ1-1, with 8 bases lining up with TRBD1. Germline V gene lookup returns CDR1 SGHRS and CDR2 YFSETQ. The CDR3 is made up of 15 amino acids. After removal of 2 bases from V and 4 bases from J, the junction contained 7 bases not matched to a gene. In nucleotides, the CDR3 is TGCGCCAGCAGCTTCCAGGGGGCTGTTGGCACTGAAGCTTTCTTT. Protein product: CASSFQGAVGTEAFF. Full variable domain (missing parts from reference TRBV5-1 and TRBJ1-1): KAGVTQTPRYLIKTRGQQVTLSCSPISGHRSVSWYQQTPGQGLQFLFEYFSETQRNKGNFPGRFSGRQFSNSRSEMNVSTLELGDSALYLCASSFQGAVGTEAFFGQGTRLTVV.

Concerning this clonotype itself: A read error is possible here, since a much larger clone lies one base away. The V call is TRBV6-5, the J call TRBJ1-3; D gene ambiguous. Per the germline V gene, CDR1 is MNHEY and CDR2 is SVGAGI. The CDR3 contains 15 residues. V lost 7 bases and J 2 bases, leaving 15 bases between the germline ends. CDR3 bases: TGTGCCAGCAAGATCGTCAGGAATACTGGAAACACCATATATTTT. Residues: CASKIVRNTGNTIYF.

This clonotype has a count of ten or more. The chain joins TRBV29-1 to TRBJ1-5, with D hard to call. V gave up 4 bases and J gave up 3 bases, with 10 bases separating them. CDR1 is SQVTM, CDR2 ANQGSEA, per germline. The CDR3 is 13 amino acids. CDR3 nucleotides: TGCAGCGTTGGTGCGGGGATCAATCAGCCCCAGCATTTT. Translation gives CSVGAGINQPQHF.

In DNA, the CDR3 is TGCGCCAGCAGATACGAGCGAGGGAACACCGGGGAGCTGTTTTTT. This encodes CASRYERGNTGELFF. The J gene is TRBJ2-2, the V gene TRBV5-1; no firm D call. The CDR3 contains 15 residues. V was clipped by 5 bases and J by 1 base, with 12 bases between them. The V gene's germline CDR1 is SGHRS and CDR2 YFSETQ.

This clonotype was recorded a few times. The chain employs TRBV18 and TRBJ1-6, with a possible D match to TRBD1 (5 bases). The V and J ends lost 2 bases and 10 bases respectively, with 15 bases between them. The CDR3 consists of 15 residues. Germline V gives CDR1 KGHSH, CDR2 LQKENI. CDR3 nucleotides: TGTGCCAGCTCACCATCGGGTCCTAAGGGGTCACCCCTCCACTTT. Protein product: CASSPSGPKGSPLHF.

This clonotype was detected a few times. The rearrangement links TRBV12-3 or TRBV12-4 to TRBJ1-5, with a possible D match to TRBD1 (5 bases). V lost 5 bases and J lost 4, with 12 bases in between. The CDR3 runs to 14 residues. The CDR3 DNA follows: TGTGCCAGCAGTATCAGGGTGGGTAATCAGCCCCAGCATTTT. It codes for CASSIRVGNQPQHF.

The chain links TRBV5-4 to TRBJ2-1; maybe TRBD1 (6 bases). Germline V gene lookup returns CDR1 SGHNT and CDR2 YYREEE (reference sequence). The CDR3 is 15 amino acids. Trimming pared 2 bases from V and 6 bases from J, leaving 15 bases between. CDR3 residues: CASSLQGSLFNEQFF. The CDR3 DNA is TGTGCCAGCAGCTTACAGGGATCCCTTTTCAATGAGCAGTTCTTC.

This clonotype was found a few times. This chain links TRBV29-1 with TRBJ2-3; D not certain. The V and J ends lost 2 bases and 2 bases respectively, with 14 bases between them. Germline CDR1 reads SQVTM; CDR2 reads ANQGSEA. CDR3 length equals 15 residues. The CDR3 protein is CSVENGLRTTDTQYF. The CDR3 nucleotides are TGCAGCGTTGAAAACGGTTTACGGACCACAGATACGCAGTATTTT.

The J gene is TRBJ1-5, the V gene TRBV28; D unresolved. The CDR3 consists of 12 residues. Trimming shortened V by 6 bases and J by 3 bases, and 6 bases separated the two germline ends. CDR1 and CDR2 from the germline V gene are MDHEN and SYDVKM. Here the CDR3 DNA reads TGTGCCAGCAGGGTTGCCAATCAGCCCCAGCATTTT. This encodes CASRVANQPQHF.

This clonotype was detected ten times or more. The DNA of the CDR3 is TGTGCCAGCTCACCAGGGTTACGAGAGGGTGAAGCTTTCTTT. Its protein product is CASSPGLREGEAFF. The V call is TRBV18, the J call TRBJ1-1; no clear D gene. The V end lost 2 bases, the J end lost 7 bases, and 14 bases lay between the germline ends. Germline V gene data show CDR1 as KGHSH and CDR2 as LQKENI. CDR3 length: 14 amino acids.

The chain carries TRBV7-9 and TRBJ2-3; a weak D match, TRBD2 (5 bases). Trimming shortened V by 8 bases and J by 6 bases, and 21 bases separated the two germline ends. CDR1 is SEHNR and CDR2 is FQNEAQ in the germline V gene (reference sequence). CDR3 size: 15 residues. CDR3 nucleotide sequence: TGTGCCAGCCTCCCCAGTCATCCCCCGGGGGATACGCAGTATTTT. It codes for CASLPSHPPGDTQYF. Full variable domain (rest looked up from reference TRBV7-9 and TRBJ2-3): DTGVSQNPRHKITKRGQNVTFRCDPISEHNRLYWYRQTLGQGPEFLTYFQNEAQLEKSRLLSDRFSAERPKGSFSTLEIQRTEQGDSAMYLCASLPSHPPGDTQYFGPGTRLTVL.

The chain uses TRBV27 and TRBJ2-2; D remains unclear. There are 16 residues in the CDR3. Germline CDR1 is MNHEY and CDR2 is SMNVEV (reference sequence). V lost 5 bases and J 5 bases, leaving 18 bases between the germline ends. The CDR3 DNA sequence: TGTGCCAGCAGTCTCCCCTACCTCGGACGGACCGGGGAGCTGTTTTTT. Translation gives CASSLPYLGRTGELFF.